These 22 T cell receptor beta chains were all obtained from the same sample, sequenced in a study of blood T cell repertoires in COVID-19. Clones were read by immunoSEQ multiplex PCR, and TCRdb kept only the in-frame ones, dropping some. The data show roughly 99,000 clones, approximately 85% seen once. Material: peripheral blood. The receptors shown here come from a woman older than 75 with active or convalescent COVID-19.

The chain couples TRBV2 to TRBJ2-5; no firm D call. The V gene's germline CDR1 is SNHLY and CDR2 FYNNEI. The CDR3 has 12 residues. The germline V and J ends were trimmed by 1 base and 5 bases, with 5 bases remaining between them. This CDR3 is CASSEERETQYF. The CDR3, as DNA: TGTGCCAGCAGTGAAGAACGGGAGACCCAGTACTTC.

For the CDR3, the DNA is TGTGCCATCAGTCCCCCGGGACAGCACAATGGCTACACCTTC. It yields the protein CAISPPGQHNGYTF. This chain uses TRBV10-3 with TRBJ1-2; 7 nucleotides align to TRBD1. The CDR3 extends over 14 amino acids. The V and J ends lost 5 bases and 6 bases, in that order; junction bases with no gene match: 9. CDR1 and CDR2 from the germline V gene are ENHRY and SYGVKD.

The chain couples TRBV19 to TRBJ2-7; weak D call: TRBD1 (5 bases). The V end was cut by 5 bases, the J end by 6 bases, with 14 bases between. This CDR3 comprises 13 residues. Germline V lookup: CDR1 LNHDA, CDR2 SQIVND (reference sequence). As DNA, the CDR3 is TGTGCCAGTAGTGCCTACAGGAATTCCGAGCAGTACTTC. This gives the protein CASSAYRNSEQYF.

This clone has only one observation. The CDR3 DNA follows: TGTGCCAGCAGGGAGGCGGTGGGACTATGGGCTCCGCAGTATTTT. It yields the protein CASREAVGLWAPQYF. The rearrangement joins TRBV25-1 to TRBJ2-3; TRBD2 agrees at 7 bases. CDR1 MGHDK and CDR2 SYGVNS come from the germline V gene. This CDR3 contains 15 residues. V lost 6 bases to trimming and J lost 10 bases; unmatched junction nucleotides: 16. Full variable domain (outside the CDR3, taken from reference TRBV25-1 and TRBJ2-3): EADIYQTPRYLVIGTGKKITLECSQTMGHDKMYWYQQDPGMELHLIHYSYGVNSTEKGDLSSESTVSRIRTEHFPLTLESARPSHTSQYLCASREAVGLWAPQYFGPGTRLTVL.

This chain links TRBV5-4 with TRBJ2-3, with D maybe TRBD1 (6 bases). Per germline, CDR1 SGHNT and CDR2 YYREEE (reference sequence). V dropped 4 bases and J dropped 4 bases, with 16 bases sitting between them. The CDR3 length is 15 residues. The chain's CDR3 is CASSRQTGLADTQYF. In DNA, the CDR3 is TGTGCCAGCAGCAGGCAGACAGGTCTGGCAGATACGCAGTATTTT.

The chain joins TRBV27 to TRBJ2-7; 9 bases are shared with TRBD1. Germline V gene data show CDR1 as MNHEY and CDR2 as SMNVEV (reference sequence). The CDR3 loop spans 16 amino acids. The trim removed 5 bases at V and 4 bases at J, leaving 12 bases unmatched. Here the CDR3 reads CASSKPGQGYPYEQYF. In DNA, the CDR3 is TGTGCCAGCAGTAAACCGGGACAGGGTTACCCATACGAGCAGTACTTC.

The chain carries TRBV15 and TRBJ1-5; possible D gene TRBD1, 6 bases. Germline V lookup: CDR1 LNHNV, CDR2 YYDKDF (reference sequence). The CDR3 totals 14 residues. Trimming stripped 1 base from V and 2 bases from J, with 6 bases between. CDR3 bases: TGTGCCACCAGCAGAGCAGGGGGCAATCAGCCCCAGCATTTT. Protein product: CATSRAGGNQPQHF.

The J gene is TRBJ1-2, the V gene TRBV5-4; tentatively, D is TRBD1 (6 bases). V dropped 5 bases and J dropped 4 bases, with 18 bases sitting between them. The CDR3 is 15 amino acids. Germline V gives CDR1 SGHNT, CDR2 YYREEE (reference sequence). CDR3 in amino acids: CASRNPRGEGYGYTF. The CDR3 nucleotides read TGTGCCAGCAGAAATCCCAGGGGAGAAGGCTATGGCTACACCTTC.

The chain recombines TRBV27 with TRBJ2-5; TRBD2 agrees at 10 bases. Germline V lookup: CDR1 MNHEY, CDR2 SMNVEV (reference sequence). This CDR3 contains 14 residues. The ends lost 6 bases at V and 5 bases at J; junction bases unmatched: 6. The CDR3: CASSLAGVDETQYF. Here the CDR3 DNA reads TGTGCCAGCAGCCTAGCGGGAGTAGATGAGACCCAGTACTTC.

The J gene is TRBJ1-2, the V gene TRBV6-5; no clear D. With 2 bases removed from V and 8 bases from J, the gap between germline ends came to 15 bases. CDR1 MNHEY and CDR2 SVGAGI come from the germline V gene. The CDR3 totals 14 residues. DNA of the CDR3: TGTGCCAGCAGTTACCTGCCTCTGAGGCCCGGCTACACCTTC. Amino acid sequence: CASSYLPLRPGYTF.

The rearrangement uses TRBV30 and TRBJ2-5, with TRBD1 identical over 9 bases. Trimming removed 3 bases from V and 4 bases from J; junction bases left unmatched: 12. The CDR3 runs to 16 residues. The V gene's germline CDR1 is GTSNPN and CDR2 SVGIG (reference sequence). The CDR3 bases are TGTGCCTGGAGAACAAAACAGGGGGCAAGTCGAGAGACCCAGTACTTC. Residues: CAWRTKQGASRETQYF. Full variable domain (outside the CDR3, taken from reference TRBV30 and TRBJ2-5): SQTIHQWPATLVQPVGSPLSLECTVEGTSNPNLYWYRQAAGRGLQLLFYSVGIGQISSEVPQNLSASRPQDRQFILSSKKLLLSDSGFYLCAWRTKQGASRETQYFGPGTRLLVL.

The V and J genes are TRBV18 and TRBJ1-2; D is possibly TRBD1 (6 bases). V lost 6 bases to trimming and J lost 2 bases, with 10 bases between them. The CDR3 consists of 13 residues. Germline V gene lookup returns CDR1 KGHSH and CDR2 LQKENI. The CDR3 here is CASSQDSNYGYTF. The CDR3 coding sequence is TGTGCCAGCTCCCAGGACAGCAACTATGGCTACACCTTC.

J is TRBJ2-1 and V is TRBV9; maybe TRBD2 (6 bases). V gave up 0 bases and J gave up 4 bases, with 11 bases separating them. Per the germline V gene, CDR1 is SGDLS and CDR2 is YYNGEE. This CDR3 contains 15 residues. The CDR3 protein is CASSVVVGGYNEQFF. The CDR3 DNA is TGTGCCAGCAGCGTAGTGGTGGGAGGTTACAATGAGCAGTTCTTC.

J is TRBJ2-1 and V is TRBV11-2; TRBD2 is a possible D gene (6 bases). Germline values: CDR1 SGHAT, CDR2 FQNNGV. Deletions cut 5 bases from V and 0 bases from J, with 14 bases between. The CDR3 totals 16 residues. CDR3 region: CASSLLARSSYNEQFF. The CDR3 nucleotides are TGTGCCAGCAGCCTCCTAGCGAGGAGCTCCTACAATGAGCAGTTCTTC.

The chain recombines TRBV18 with TRBJ2-7; 8 bases agree with TRBD1. The germline CDR1 and CDR2 sequences are KGHSH and LQKENI. The CDR3 is 14 amino acids. J gave up 6 bases and V 1 base, and 5 bases lay outside the gene matches. CDR3 sequence reads: CASSPLDRGVEQYF. The CDR3 bases are TGTGCCAGCTCACCACTTGACAGGGGCGTCGAGCAGTACTTC.

This rearrangement joins TRBV27 to TRBJ2-2, with 10 bases lining up with TRBD2. Trimming took 0 bases from V and 0 from J; bases not matched to a gene: 7. The germline CDR1 and CDR2 sequences are MNHEY and SMNVEV (reference sequence). The CDR3 contains 19 residues. CDR3 coding DNA: TGTGCCAGCAGTTTATCGCGTCCAACTAGCGGGGCGAACACCGGGGAGCTGTTTTTT. This encodes CASSLSRPTSGANTGELFF.

The genes are TRBV6-6 and TRBJ1-2; D may be TRBD1 (5 bases). The CDR3 totals 16 residues. V was clipped by 2 bases and J by 1 base, with 14 bases between them. Germline CDR1 and CDR2: MNHNY and SVGAGI (reference sequence). The CDR3 nucleotides are TGTGCCAGCAGTTACGGCACAGGCCACGTTAACTATGGCTACACCTTC. It specifies CASSYGTGHVNYGYTF.

The V call is TRBV2, the J call TRBJ2-7; D perhaps matches TRBD2 (5 bases). CDR3 length: 15 amino acids. CDR1 SNHLY and CDR2 FYNNEI come from the germline V gene. Trimming removed 2 bases from V and 4 bases from J, with 15 bases in between. This CDR3 reads CASSERYLRRYEQYF. The DNA for the CDR3 is TGTGCCAGCAGTGAACGATATCTTAGGAGGTACGAGCAGTACTTC.

The V gene is TRBV19, the J gene TRBJ2-1; 7 bases map to TRBD2. Germline V gene data show CDR1 as LNHDA and CDR2 as SQIVND (reference sequence). This CDR3 comprises 15 residues. V shed 3 bases, J shed 3 bases, and the junction held 5 bases outside the gene matches. The CDR3 region is CASSIWGRDYNEQFF. In DNA form, the CDR3 reads TGTGCCAGTAGTATCTGGGGGAGGGACTACAATGAGCAGTTCTTC.

This chain links TRBV19 with TRBJ2-6, with TRBD1 identical over 7 bases. After removal of 8 bases from V and 2 bases from J, the junction contained 3 bases not matched to a gene. This CDR3 has 14 residues. Per germline, CDR1 LNHDA and CDR2 SQIVND (reference sequence). The chain's CDR3 is CASVTGAGANVLTF. CDR3 sequence (DNA): TGTGCCAGTGTCACAGGGGCTGGGGCCAACGTCCTGACTTTC.

The chain employs TRBV9 and TRBJ2-3, with 13 positions matching TRBD2. Germline V gene data show CDR1 as SGDLS and CDR2 as YYNGEE. With V trimmed by 1 base and J by 5 bases, 7 bases remained unmatched. The length of the CDR3 is 17 residues. The CDR3 sequence: CASSVTLLAGGRDTQYF. CDR3 sequence (DNA): TGTGCCAGCAGCGTAACCCTACTAGCGGGAGGGCGAGATACGCAGTATTTT.

The chain is built from TRBV7-2 and TRBJ1-4; D call uncertain. V was shortened by 5 bases and J by 6 bases, with 13 bases between the two germline ends. The CDR3 covers 14 residues. Germline CDR1 is SGHTA and CDR2 is FQGNSA. CDR3 sequence reads: CASSTGPSYEKLFF. The CDR3 region has the DNA TGTGCCAGCAGCACCGGGCCTAGCTATGAAAAACTGTTTTTT.